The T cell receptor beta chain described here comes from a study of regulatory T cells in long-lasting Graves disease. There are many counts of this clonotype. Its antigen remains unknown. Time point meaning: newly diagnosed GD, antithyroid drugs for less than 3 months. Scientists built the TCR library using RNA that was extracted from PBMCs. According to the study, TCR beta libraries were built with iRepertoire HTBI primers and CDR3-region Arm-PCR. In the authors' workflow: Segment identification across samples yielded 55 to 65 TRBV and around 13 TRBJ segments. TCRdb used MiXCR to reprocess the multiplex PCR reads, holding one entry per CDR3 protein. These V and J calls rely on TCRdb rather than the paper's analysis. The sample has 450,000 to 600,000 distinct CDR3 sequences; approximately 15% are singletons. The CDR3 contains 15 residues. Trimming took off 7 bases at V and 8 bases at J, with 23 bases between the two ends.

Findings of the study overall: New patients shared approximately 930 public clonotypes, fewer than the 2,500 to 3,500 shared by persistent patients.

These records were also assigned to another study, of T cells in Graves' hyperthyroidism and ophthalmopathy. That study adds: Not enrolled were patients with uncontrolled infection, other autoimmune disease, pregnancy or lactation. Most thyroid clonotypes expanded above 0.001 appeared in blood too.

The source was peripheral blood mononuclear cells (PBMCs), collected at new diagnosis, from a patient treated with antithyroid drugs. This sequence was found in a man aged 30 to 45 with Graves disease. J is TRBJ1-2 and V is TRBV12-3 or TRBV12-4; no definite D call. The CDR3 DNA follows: TGTGCCAGCACTCTTTCGAGGAAGGGAGTTGGAGGCTACACCTTC. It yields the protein CASTLSRKGVGGYTF.